The 31 T cell receptor beta chains reported below all come from one sample, sequenced in a study of regulatory T cells in long-lasting Graves disease. CDR3-region Arm-PCR and iRepertoire HTBI primers produced the TCR beta libraries. TCRdb ran MiXCR on the multiplex PCR reads and lists one entry per CDR3 protein. Among 400,000 to 550,000 distinct CDR3 sequences, about 15% were seen once, and the ten largest hold over 15%. Described time point: newly diagnosed GD, antithyroid drugs for less than 3 months. From RNA extracted from PBMCs, the TCR library was made. Separately, the same data were catalogued under a study of T cells in Graves' hyperthyroidism and ophthalmopathy.

Sequenced material: peripheral blood mononuclear cells (PBMCs), taken at new diagnosis, from a patient treated with antithyroid drugs. The receptors were gathered from a woman in her twenties or thirties with Graves disease.

V is TRBV12-3 or TRBV12-4 and J is TRBJ1-3; D remains ambiguous. This CDR3 has 12 residues. V lost 7 bases to trimming and J lost 6 bases, with 10 bases between them. CDR3 in DNA: TGTGCCAGCACCCTTACAAAAAACACCATATATTTT. Translation gives CASTLTKNTIYF.

This clonotype was seen ten or more times. The CDR3 DNA reads as TGTGCCAGCAGTTACTTAGCGGACCCCTTGACAGATACGCAGTATTTT. This translates into CASSYLADPLTDTQYF. The V call is TRBV12-3 or TRBV12-4, the J call TRBJ2-3; D perhaps matches TRBD2 (6 bases). V was trimmed by 4 bases and J by 3 bases, leaving 17 bases between them. This CDR3 is 16 amino acids long.

This clonotype was observed many times. This chain connects TRBV12-3 or TRBV12-4 to TRBJ2-5; 13 bases align to TRBD2. Trimming removed 3 bases from V and 3 bases from J; junction bases left unmatched: 4. CDR3 length equals 16 residues. The CDR3 here is CASSFLGTSGKETQYF. The CDR3 DNA is TGTGCCAGCAGTTTTTTGGGGACTAGCGGGAAAGAGACCCAGTACTTC.

The chain has TRBV12-3 or TRBV12-4 and TRBJ2-2; tentatively, D is TRBD2 (7 bases). V was cut by 7 bases and J by 8 bases, with 11 bases left in between. CDR3 size: 12 residues. The CDR3 coding sequence is TGTGCCAGCAAAGGGGGGGCGGGGGAGCTGTTTTTT. This translates into CASKGGAGELFF.

The rearrangement uses TRBV7-3 and TRBJ2-3; D is unclear. V lost 5 bases and J lost 4, with 16 bases in between. Germline CDR1 is SGHTA and CDR2 is FQGTGA. The CDR3 is made up of 15 amino acids. CDR3 DNA sequence: TGTGCCAGCAGCCTAGGACCCGCTACCCCAGATACGCAGTATTTT. Its translation: CASSLGPATPDTQYF.

In this sample, this clonotype turned up many times. The CDR3 region is CASRSTEETQYF. CDR3 DNA: TGTGCCAGCAGGTCGACAGAAGAGACCCAGTACTTC. The J gene is TRBJ2-5, the V gene TRBV6-2 or TRBV6-3; possible D gene TRBD1, 5 bases. Trimming pared 6 bases from V and 3 bases from J, leaving 8 bases between. Germline V CDR1 and CDR2: MNHEY, SVGEGT. CDR3 length equals 12 residues.

V gene TRBV7-2 combines with J gene TRBJ1-1; D not resolved. This CDR3 is built from 14 residues. CDR1 SGHTA and CDR2 FQGNSA come from the germline V gene. V shed 4 bases and J shed 4 bases, with 13 bases lying between them. The CDR3 bases are TGTGCCAGCAGCTCGGACCCGAGAGGCACTGAAGCTTTCTTT. Amino acid sequence: CASSSDPRGTEAFF.

There are many counts of this clonotype. The J gene is TRBJ2-5, the V gene TRBV4-2; 10 bases fit TRBD2. Germline values: CDR1 LGHNA, CDR2 YNFKEQ. J was trimmed by 4 bases and V by 0 bases; bases with no gene match: 5. This CDR3 spans 16 amino acids. The CDR3 spells CASSQEVLAGSETQYF. CDR3 nucleotides: TGTGCCAGCAGCCAAGAAGTACTAGCGGGATCAGAGACCCAGTACTTC.

This clonotype was seen many times. The J gene is TRBJ2-7, the V gene TRBV20-1, with D tentatively TRBD2 (6 bases). The CDR3 has 15 residues. Germline loops: CDR1 DFQATT, CDR2 SNEGSKA (reference sequence). With 3 bases removed from V and 3 bases from J, the gap between germline ends came to 18 bases. The CDR3 DNA sequence: TGCAGTGCTAGTTTGCCCGGGACTCCAATCTACGAGCAGTACTTC. It yields the protein CSASLPGTPIYEQYF.

The rearrangement links TRBV25-1 to TRBJ2-2; D is possibly TRBD1 or TRBD2 (5 bases each). V was pared by 6 bases and J by 7 bases, with 30 bases between. Germline values: CDR1 MGHDK, CDR2 SYGVNS. CDR3 size: 19 residues. Written as DNA, the CDR3 is TGTGCCAGCAGGGGACGCGAGTCCCCCAGGTTTAGTGGTATCGGGGAGCTGTTTTTT. It translates to CASRGRESPRFSGIGELFF. The variable domain in full, completed from reference TRBV25-1 and TRBJ2-2, reads EADIYQTPRYLVIGTGKKITLECSQTMGHDKMYWYQQDPGMELHLIHYSYGVNSTEKGDLSSESTVSRIRTEHFPLTLESARPSHTSQYLCASRGRESPRFSGIGELFFGEGSRLTVL.

The DNA of the CDR3 is TGTGCCAGCAGCTTAACTAGCGGGAGGGTTTCAGATACGCAGTATTTT. Translated: CASSLTSGRVSDTQYF. The V call is TRBV11-2, the J call TRBJ2-3, with 13 bases that match TRBD2. The J segment lost 4 bases and the V segment lost 2 bases, leaving 3 bases of the junction unmatched. The CDR3 totals 16 residues. Germline V CDR1 and CDR2: SGHAT, FQNNGV.

The chain combines TRBV6-5 with TRBJ2-7; D is unresolved. Germline CDR1 reads MNHEY; CDR2 reads SVGAGI. V was clipped by 0 bases and J by 4 bases, with 10 bases between them. The length of the CDR3 is 14 residues. This chain's CDR3 is CASSYSPSVYEQYF. The CDR3 nucleotides are TGTGCCAGCAGTTACTCCCCCTCCGTGTACGAGCAGTACTTC.

This clonotype was counted at least ten times. This chain uses TRBV20-1 with TRBJ2-7, with TRBD2 matching over 10 bases. After removal of 7 bases from V and 0 bases from J, the junction contained 12 bases not matched to a gene. The CDR3 runs 16 residues. Germline V lookup: CDR1 DFQATT, CDR2 SNEGSKA (reference sequence). The CDR3 DNA follows: TGCAGTGTGTTAAGTACTAGCGGGACGACCTCCTACGAGCAGTACTTC. Translation: CSVLSTSGTTSYEQYF.

This rearrangement joins TRBV5-1 to TRBJ2-1; D gene ambiguous. TRBJ2-7 explains the end of the DNA better; the J call may be wrong. The germline CDR1 and CDR2 sequences are SGHRS and YFSETQ. The CDR3 runs 12 residues. The CDR3 spells CASSLEDNEQYF. DNA for the CDR3: TGCGCCAGCAGCTTGGAGGATAATGAGCAGTACTTC.

This clonotype was seen many times. This sequence joins TRBV20-1 and TRBJ2-5; TRBD1 is a possible D gene (6 bases). The germline V gene encodes CDR1 DFQATT and CDR2 SNEGSKA (reference sequence). This CDR3 contains 13 residues. V gave up 6 bases and J gave up 5 bases, with 16 bases separating them. The CDR3 loop is CSADGQSGETQYF. CDR3 nucleotides: TGCAGTGCCGACGGACAGTCCGGGGAGACCCAGTACTTC.

At least ten counts were recorded for this clonotype. The CDR3 DNA follows: TGCGCCAGCAGCGGGACAGGGTCTGGGGCCAACGTCCTGACTTTC. This translates into CASSGTGSGANVLTF. This chain joins TRBV5-1 and TRBJ2-6, with 9 positions matching TRBD1. The length of the CDR3 is 15 residues. The V gene end was trimmed by 4 bases and the J gene end by 1 base; junction bases not matched to a gene: 0. Looked up from germline, CDR1 is SGHRS and CDR2 is YFSETQ.

This clonotype came up many times. The rearrangement uses TRBV30 and TRBJ2-7; a weak D match, TRBD2 (6 bases). This CDR3 comprises 13 residues. Per the germline V gene, CDR1 is GTSNPN and CDR2 is SVGIG (reference sequence). V gave up 4 bases and J gave up 7 bases, with 17 bases separating them. The CDR3 region is CAWIAEPFVEQYF. CDR3 coding DNA: TGTGCCTGGATAGCGGAACCTTTTGTGGAGCAGTACTTC.

This clonotype was observed many times. The gene calls are TRBV20-1 and TRBJ2-7; 8 positions match TRBD1. Looked up from germline, CDR1 is DFQATT and CDR2 is SNEGSKA (reference sequence). Trimming removed 5 bases from V and 7 bases from J; junction bases left unmatched: 10. The CDR3 has 13 amino acids. CDR3 residues: CSAGDRRPGEQYF. The CDR3 DNA reads as TGCAGTGCTGGGGACAGGCGGCCTGGGGAGCAGTACTTC.

This clonotype was observed a few times. The V gene is TRBV5-6, the J gene TRBJ2-1; possibly TRBD1 for D (5 bases). The CDR3 is 14 amino acids. V lost 2 bases, J lost 4 bases, and 10 bases lay in between. The germline CDR1 and CDR2 sequences are SGHDT and YYEEEE. This CDR3 is CASSFGRVYNEQFF. CDR3 nucleotides: TGTGCCAGCAGCTTCGGCAGGGTGTACAATGAGCAGTTCTTC. Full variable domain (outside the CDR3, taken from reference TRBV5-6 and TRBJ2-1): DAGVTQSPTHLIKTRGQQVTLRCSPKSGHDTVSWYQQALGQGPQFIFQYYEEEERQRGNFPDRFSGHQFPNYSSELNVNALLLGDSALYLCASSFGRVYNEQFFGPGTRLTVL.

This clonotype was seen many times. The genes are TRBV12-3 or TRBV12-4 and TRBJ2-7, with 13 bases matching TRBD2. The CDR3 totals 14 residues. J was trimmed by 5 bases and V by 7 bases; bases with no gene match: 5. CDR3 bases: TGTGCCAGCATTCTGGGACTAGCGGGAAACGAGCAGTACTTC. Its translation is CASILGLAGNEQYF.

Ten or more counts support this clonotype. The chain employs TRBV11-3 and TRBJ1-2; no clear D gene. Germline V gives CDR1 SGHNT, CDR2 YENEEA. This CDR3 comprises 13 residues. The germline V and J ends were trimmed by 5 bases and 2 bases, with 9 bases remaining between them. The CDR3 nucleotides read TGTGCCAGCAGCCAAAAGGGCAACTATGGCTACACCTTC. It codes for CASSQKGNYGYTF.

This clonotype was counted ten times or more. The rearrangement links TRBV5-1 to TRBJ2-7; 13 nucleotides agree with TRBD2. The CDR3 is 16 amino acids. V dropped 3 bases and J dropped 0; count of bases not matched to a gene: 3. Germline V gene lookup returns CDR1 SGHRS and CDR2 YFSETQ. Here the CDR3 DNA reads TGCGCCAGCAGCTCTGGACTAGCGGGGGTCTCCTACGAGCAGTACTTC. Protein product: CASSSGLAGVSYEQYF.

This clonotype was counted many times. This sequence joins TRBV27 and TRBJ2-7; no reliable D call. Germline values: CDR1 MNHEY, CDR2 SMNVEV (reference sequence). The CDR3 extends over 17 amino acids. The V gene lost 0 bases and the J gene lost 4 bases, with 19 bases spanning the gap. Here the CDR3 DNA reads TGTGCCAGCAGTTTATCCGCACGGGTCCGGCGTTCATACGAGCAGTACTTC. Its translation is CASSLSARVRRSYEQYF.

This clonotype was found a few times. V usage is TRBV28 and J usage is TRBJ1-4; D unresolved. Germline CDR1 is MDHEN and CDR2 is SYDVKM. Trimming pared 4 bases from V and 8 bases from J, leaving 8 bases between. This CDR3 has 12 residues. For the CDR3, the DNA is TGTGCCAGCAGTTCCTCAGGAGAAAAACTGTTTTTT. Its protein is CASSSSGEKLFF.

At least ten counts were recorded for this clonotype. The chain recombines TRBV5-6 with TRBJ1-4; D may be TRBD1 (5 bases). V was trimmed by 4 bases and J by 10 bases, leaving 17 bases between them. This CDR3 has 14 amino acids. Germline CDR1 SGHDT, CDR2 YYEEEE. DNA for the CDR3: TGTGCCAGCAGCCCGGGGGACGGGCAGGGAAAACTGTTTTTT. Protein product: CASSPGDGQGKLFF.

Notes on this clonotype: A read error may be the cause here, since a much bigger clone is one base away. V and J are TRBV12-3 or TRBV12-4 and TRBJ2-5; 7 nucleotides agree with TRBD1. This CDR3 is built from 16 residues. J was trimmed by 5 bases and V by 6 bases; bases with no gene match: 15. The CDR3 sequence is CASRGDTGAQGETQYF. CDR3 nucleotide sequence: TGTGCCAGCAGAGGTGATACAGGGGCCCAGGGGGAGACCCAGTACTTC.

In regard to this clonotype: With only one base between it and a far larger clone, this is likely a read error. The chain couples TRBV11-2 to TRBJ2-1; D is possibly TRBD1 (6 bases). Germline CDR1 is SGHAT and CDR2 is FQNNGV. The V and J ends lost 4 bases and 10 bases respectively, with 17 bases between them. The CDR3 totals 14 residues. DNA for the CDR3: TGTGCCAGCAGCTCCCAATGGGGCGACAGGGAGCAGTTCTTC. This encodes CASSSQWGDREQFF.

This clonotype was found many times. Here the CDR3 DNA reads TGCGCCAGCAGCCCATGGACAGGGACGGAGACCCAGTACTTC. This gives the protein CASSPWTGTETQYF. The chain employs TRBV4-1 and TRBJ2-5, with 8 positions matching TRBD1. CDR3 size: 14 residues. The trim removed 4 bases at V and 5 bases at J, leaving 6 bases unmatched. Germline loops: CDR1 MGHRA, CDR2 YSYEKL.

This clonotype occurred many times. A read error may account for a junction end that differs from germline. J is TRBJ2-5 and V is TRBV2; 13 bases are a match to TRBD2. Germline CDR1 is SNHLY and CDR2 is FYNNEI. This CDR3 has 16 amino acids. For the CDR3, the DNA is TGTGCCAGCAGCAATGGACTAGCGGGAGACGGGGAGACCCAGTACTTT. As protein: CASSNGLAGDGETQYF.

The gene calls are TRBV7-8 and TRBJ2-1, with a possible D match to TRBD2 (5 bases). The CDR3 has 18 amino acids. V gave up 5 bases and J gave up 0 bases, with 20 bases separating them. Per germline, CDR1 SGHVS and CDR2 FQNEAQ. CDR3 residues: CASSRTPSPYSSYNEQFF. Here the CDR3 DNA reads TGTGCCAGCAGCCGTACGCCTAGCCCCTACAGCTCCTACAATGAGCAGTTCTTC.

The sample holds a few counts of this clonotype. The chain couples TRBV12-3 or TRBV12-4 to TRBJ1-5, with a tentative D call TRBD1 (5 bases). V was cut by 6 bases and J by 3 bases, with 18 bases left in between. CDR3 length: 16 residues. The CDR3 loop reads CASSLAGSGTNQPQHF. In DNA form, the CDR3 reads TGTGCCAGCAGCCTCGCGGGGAGCGGGACCAATCAGCCCCAGCATTTT.